This record looks at one T cell receptor (beta chain) sequence and its context. What it binds is not known. The assay was immunoSEQ multiplex PCR, and TCRdb's table has in-frame clones only and misses some. Of under 65,000 clones in the sample, about 81% were seen once. The data derive from a study of lymphopenia after photon versus proton radiotherapy. Points from the study as a whole: Relative stability marked proton patients; photon patients lost diversity and naive cells.

The CDR3 sequence is 12 residues long. CDR1 and CDR2 (germline): MNHEY, SMNVEV (reference sequence). V was pared by 4 bases and J by 11 bases, with 11 bases between. Material: peripheral blood, obtained from a patient treated with proton-based radiotherapy. The chain combines TRBV27 with TRBJ1-4; perhaps TRBD1 as D (6 bases). The clonotype originates from a man in his sixties with pancreatic cancer. CDR3 DNA sequence: TGTGCCAGCAGTTCAACAGGGAGGAAACTGTTTTTT. Protein sequence: CASSSTGRKLFF.